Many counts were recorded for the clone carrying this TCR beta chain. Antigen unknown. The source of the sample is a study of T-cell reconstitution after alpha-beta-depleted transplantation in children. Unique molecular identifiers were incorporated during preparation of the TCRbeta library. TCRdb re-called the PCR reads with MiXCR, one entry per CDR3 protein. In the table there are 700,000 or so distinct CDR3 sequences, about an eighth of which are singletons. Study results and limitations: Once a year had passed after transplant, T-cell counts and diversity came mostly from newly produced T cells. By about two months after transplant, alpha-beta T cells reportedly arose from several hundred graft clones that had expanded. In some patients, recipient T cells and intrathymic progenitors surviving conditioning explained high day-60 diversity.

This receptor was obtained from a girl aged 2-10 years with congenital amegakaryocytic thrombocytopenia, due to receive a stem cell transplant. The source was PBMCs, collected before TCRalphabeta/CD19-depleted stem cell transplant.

DNA for the CDR3: TGTGCCAGCAGTGGGACGGCCCAAGAGACCCAGTACTTC. This sequence encodes CASSGTAQETQYF. This chain joins TRBV25-1 and TRBJ2-5; D is unclear. Germline V CDR1 and CDR2: MGHDK, SYGVNS. Trimming stripped 4 bases from V and 1 base from J, with 7 bases between. The length of the CDR3 is 13 residues. The full variable domain, with the rest looked up from reference TRBV25-1 and TRBJ2-5, is EADIYQTPRYLVIGTGKKITLECSQTMGHDKMYWYQQDPGMELHLIHYSYGVNSTEKGDLSSESTVSRIRTEHFPLTLESARPSHTSQYLCASSGTAQETQYFGPGTRLLVL.